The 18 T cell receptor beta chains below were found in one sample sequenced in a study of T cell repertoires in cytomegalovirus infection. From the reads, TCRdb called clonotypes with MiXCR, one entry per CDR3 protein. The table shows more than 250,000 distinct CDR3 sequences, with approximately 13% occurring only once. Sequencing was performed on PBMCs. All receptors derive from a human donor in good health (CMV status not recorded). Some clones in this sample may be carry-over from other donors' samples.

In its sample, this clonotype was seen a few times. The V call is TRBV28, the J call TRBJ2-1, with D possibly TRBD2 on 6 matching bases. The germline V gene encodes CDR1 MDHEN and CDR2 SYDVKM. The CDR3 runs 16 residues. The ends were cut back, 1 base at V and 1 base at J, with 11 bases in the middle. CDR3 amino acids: CASSLSTGRSYNEQFF. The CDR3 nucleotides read TGTGCCAGCAGTTTATCGACCGGGAGATCCTACAATGAGCAGTTCTTC.

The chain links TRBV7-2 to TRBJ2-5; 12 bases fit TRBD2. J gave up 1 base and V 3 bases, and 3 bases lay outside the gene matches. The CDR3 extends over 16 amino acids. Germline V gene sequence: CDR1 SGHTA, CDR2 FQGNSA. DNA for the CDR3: TGTGCCAGCAGCTTCGGGACTAGCGGGTTCCAAGAGACCCAGTACTTC. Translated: CASSFGTSGFQETQYF.

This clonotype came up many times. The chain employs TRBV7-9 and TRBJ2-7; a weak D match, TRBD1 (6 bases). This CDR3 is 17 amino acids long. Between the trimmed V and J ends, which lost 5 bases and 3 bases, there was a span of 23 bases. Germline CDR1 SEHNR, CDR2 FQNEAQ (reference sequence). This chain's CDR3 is CASSIPPWGQGDYEQYF. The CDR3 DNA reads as TGTGCCAGCAGCATTCCCCCCTGGGGGCAGGGCGACTACGAGCAGTACTTC. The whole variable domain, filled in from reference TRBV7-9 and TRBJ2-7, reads DTGVSQNPRHKITKRGQNVTFRCDPISEHNRLYWYRQTLGQGPEFLTYFQNEAQLEKSRLLSDRFSAERPKGSFSTLEIQRTEQGDSAMYLCASSIPPWGQGDYEQYFGPGTRLTVT.

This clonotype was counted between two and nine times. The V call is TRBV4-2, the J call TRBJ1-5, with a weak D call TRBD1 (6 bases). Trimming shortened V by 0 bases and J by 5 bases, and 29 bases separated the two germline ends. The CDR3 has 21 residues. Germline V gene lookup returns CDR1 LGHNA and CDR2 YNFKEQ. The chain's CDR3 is CASSQDPQAAGALGTDQPQHF. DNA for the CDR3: TGTGCCAGCAGCCAAGATCCGCAGGCTGCGGGGGCTCTGGGTACAGATCAGCCCCAGCATTTT.

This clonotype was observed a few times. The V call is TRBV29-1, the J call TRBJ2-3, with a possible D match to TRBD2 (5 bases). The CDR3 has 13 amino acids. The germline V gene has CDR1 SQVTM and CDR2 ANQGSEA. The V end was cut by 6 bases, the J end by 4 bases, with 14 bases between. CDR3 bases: TGCAGCGTCACCAGCCCGGACTCAGATACGCAGTATTTT. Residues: CSVTSPDSDTQYF.

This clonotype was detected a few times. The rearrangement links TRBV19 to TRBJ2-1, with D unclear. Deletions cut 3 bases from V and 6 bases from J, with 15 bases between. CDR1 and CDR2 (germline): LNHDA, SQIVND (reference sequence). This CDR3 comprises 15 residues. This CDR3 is CASSMHRQGANEQFF. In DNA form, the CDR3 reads TGTGCCAGTAGTATGCACCGCCAAGGAGCCAATGAGCAGTTCTTC.

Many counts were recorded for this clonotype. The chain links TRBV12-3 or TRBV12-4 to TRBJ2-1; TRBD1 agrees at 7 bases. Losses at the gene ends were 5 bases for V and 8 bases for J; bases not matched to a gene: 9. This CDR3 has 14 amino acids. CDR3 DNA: TGTGCCAGCAGTCGAACCCCCACAGGGGATGAGCAGTTCTTC. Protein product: CASSRTPTGDEQFF.

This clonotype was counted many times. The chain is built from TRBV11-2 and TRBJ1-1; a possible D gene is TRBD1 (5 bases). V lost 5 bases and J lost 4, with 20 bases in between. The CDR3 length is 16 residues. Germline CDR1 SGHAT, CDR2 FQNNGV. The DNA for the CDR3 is TGTGCCAGCAGCCTAATATGGGGACCTCGGGGCACTGAAGCTTTCTTT. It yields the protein CASSLIWGPRGTEAFF.

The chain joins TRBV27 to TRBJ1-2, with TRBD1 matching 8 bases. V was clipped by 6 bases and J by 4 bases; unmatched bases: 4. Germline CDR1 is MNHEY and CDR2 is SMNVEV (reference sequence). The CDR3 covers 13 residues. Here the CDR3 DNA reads TGTGCCAGCAGCGAACAGGGGGTCTATGGCTACACCTTC. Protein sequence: CASSEQGVYGYTF.

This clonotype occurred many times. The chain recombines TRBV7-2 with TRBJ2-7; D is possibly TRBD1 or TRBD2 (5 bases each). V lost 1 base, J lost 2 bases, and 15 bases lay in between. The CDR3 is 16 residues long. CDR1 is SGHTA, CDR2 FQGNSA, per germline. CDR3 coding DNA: TGTGCCAGCAGCTTAGATCTTTGGGACGTGCCCTACGAGCAGTACTTC. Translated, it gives CASSLDLWDVPYEQYF.

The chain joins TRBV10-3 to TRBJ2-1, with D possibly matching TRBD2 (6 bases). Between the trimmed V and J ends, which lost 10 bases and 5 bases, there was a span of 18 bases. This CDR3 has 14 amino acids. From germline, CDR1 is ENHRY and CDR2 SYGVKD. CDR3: CATQAGIGNNEQFF. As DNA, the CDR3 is TGTGCCACCCAGGCGGGGATAGGTAACAATGAGCAGTTCTTC.

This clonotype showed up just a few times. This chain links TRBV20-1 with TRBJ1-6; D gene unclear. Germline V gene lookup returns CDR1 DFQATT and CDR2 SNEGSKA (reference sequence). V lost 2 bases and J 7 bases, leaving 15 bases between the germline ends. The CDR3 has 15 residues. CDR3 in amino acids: CSARQGFQSNSPLHF. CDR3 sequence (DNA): TGCAGTGCTAGACAAGGTTTTCAGTCAAATTCACCCCTCCACTTT.

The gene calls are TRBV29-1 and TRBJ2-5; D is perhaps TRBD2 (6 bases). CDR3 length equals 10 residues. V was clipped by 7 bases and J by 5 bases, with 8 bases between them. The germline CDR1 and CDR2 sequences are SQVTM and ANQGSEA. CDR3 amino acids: CSAGGETQYF. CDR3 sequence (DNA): TGCAGCGCCGGAGGGGAGACCCAGTACTTC.

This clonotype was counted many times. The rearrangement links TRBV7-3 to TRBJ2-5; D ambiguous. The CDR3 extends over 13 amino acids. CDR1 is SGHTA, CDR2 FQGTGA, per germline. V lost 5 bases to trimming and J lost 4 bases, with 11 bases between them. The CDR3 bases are TGTGCCAGCAGCCCCGGGCCGCCAGAGACCCAGTACTTC. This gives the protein CASSPGPPETQYF.

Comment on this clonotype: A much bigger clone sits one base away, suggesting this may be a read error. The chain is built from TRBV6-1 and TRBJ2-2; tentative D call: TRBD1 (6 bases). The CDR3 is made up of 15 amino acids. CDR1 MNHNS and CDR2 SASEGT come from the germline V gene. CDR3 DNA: TGTGGCAGCAGTGAAGGGGGTTCTGGCGCCGGGGAGCTGTTTTTT. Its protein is CGSSEGGSGAGELFF.

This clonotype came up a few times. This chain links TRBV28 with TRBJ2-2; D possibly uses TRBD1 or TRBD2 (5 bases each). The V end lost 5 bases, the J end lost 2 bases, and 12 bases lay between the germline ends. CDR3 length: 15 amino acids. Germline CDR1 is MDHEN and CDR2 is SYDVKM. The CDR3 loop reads CASSGAGTNTGELFF. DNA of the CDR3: TGTGCCAGCAGTGGGGCAGGGACCAACACCGGGGAGCTGTTTTTT.

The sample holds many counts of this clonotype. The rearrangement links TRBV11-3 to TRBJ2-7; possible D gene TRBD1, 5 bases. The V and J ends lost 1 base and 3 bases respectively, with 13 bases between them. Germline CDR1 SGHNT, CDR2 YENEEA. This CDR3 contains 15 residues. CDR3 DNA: TGTGCCAGCAGCTTAGGGTCAGGGCCCTACTACGAGCAGTACTTC. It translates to CASSLGSGPYYEQYF.

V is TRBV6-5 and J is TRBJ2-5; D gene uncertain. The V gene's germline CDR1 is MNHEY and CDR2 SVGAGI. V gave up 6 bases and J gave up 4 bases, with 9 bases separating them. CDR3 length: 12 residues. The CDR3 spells CASRAPAETQYF. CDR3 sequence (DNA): TGTGCCAGCAGAGCACCAGCAGAGACCCAGTACTTC.